Given below is one T cell receptor (beta chain) in context. No antigen is known for it. Germline CDR1 MGHRA, CDR2 YSYEKL. Trimming stripped 4 bases from V and 8 bases from J, with 21 bases between. CDR3 length: 16 residues. The protocol was immunoSEQ multiplex PCR, while the TCRdb copy is restricted to in-frame clones and leaves out a portion. The table includes about 52,000 clones, about 85% detected once. The data were taken from a study of OX40 agonist ivuxolimab in advanced cancers. Across the study: The patients' treatment was ivuxolimab, an agonistic anti-OX40 (CD134) antibody. Partial responses were observed in three patients, of whom one had hepatocellular carcinoma and two had cutaneous melanoma. Findings and caveats of the study: Within 6 weeks, CD4+ and CD8+ blood T cells expanded clonally at 0.1 to 3.0 mg/kg.

The chain combines TRBV4-1 with TRBJ2-1, with D possibly matching TRBD2 (5 bases). This clonotype was obtained from an adult with an advanced solid tumor such as melanoma, head and neck, liver or kidney cancer. The source material was CD4+ or CD8+ T cells sorted from blood, sampled in a trial of the OX40 agonist ivuxolimab. The chain's CDR3 is CASSPTRSAAPYEQFF. CDR3 nucleotide sequence: TGCGCCAGCAGCCCGACCCGATCAGCGGCCCCCTATGAGCAGTTCTTC.